These 27 T cell receptor beta chains were sequenced from one sample in a study of blood T cell repertoires in COVID-19. Clones were read by immunoSEQ multiplex PCR, and TCRdb kept only the in-frame ones, dropping some. The top ten hold roughly 0.78% of the sample, which has about 200,000 clones, about nine tenths seen once. Sequences were obtained from peripheral blood. The receptors were gathered from an older woman with acute or convalescent COVID-19.

This chain uses TRBV4-1 with TRBJ2-4, with 10 bases that match TRBD1. V was clipped by 3 bases and J by 0 bases; unmatched bases: 2. This CDR3 spans 16 amino acids. CDR1 and CDR2 from the germline V gene are MGHRA and YSYEKL. CDR3 nucleotide sequence: TGCGCCAGCAGCCAGGACAGGGGGTTAGCCAAAAACATTCAGTACTTC. Its translation is CASSQDRGLAKNIQYF.

The V call is TRBV11-2, the J call TRBJ2-5; perhaps TRBD1 as D (6 bases). Trimming stripped 4 bases from V and 13 bases from J, with 13 bases between. The germline CDR1 and CDR2 sequences are SGHAT and FQNNGV. The CDR3 is 11 residues long. CDR3 in DNA: TGTGCCAGCAGCTCCAACAGGGTTGGGTACTTC. This encodes CASSSNRVGYF.

This rearrangement joins TRBV14 to TRBJ2-1; 8 bases line up with TRBD2. Germline CDR1 SGHDN, CDR2 FVKESK. Trimming removed 2 bases from V and 8 bases from J; junction bases left unmatched: 5. The CDR3 loop spans 14 amino acids. The CDR3 spells CASSQPGGRYEQFF. Here the CDR3 DNA reads TGTGCCAGCAGCCAACCGGGAGGGAGGTATGAGCAGTTCTTC.

As regards this clone: The junction departs from the called germline gene at one end, perhaps through a read error. The chain is built from TRBV29-1 and TRBJ2-7; tentative D call: TRBD1 (5 bases). CDR3 length equals 12 residues. From germline, CDR1 is SQVTM and CDR2 ANQGSEA. CDR3 in DNA: TGCAGCGTTGAAAGGGGCTCCGACGAGCAGTACTTC. Residues: CSVERGSDEQYF.

The chain links TRBV29-1 to TRBJ1-1; 9 bases match TRBD1. The junction had 6 bases not matched to a gene; V was cut back by 6 bases and J by 4 bases. This CDR3 region has 13 residues. Germline CDR1 and CDR2: SQVTM and ANQGSEA. CDR3 nucleotide sequence: TGCAGCGTCCGGACAGGGGTCTCCACTGAAGCTTTCTTT. This encodes CSVRTGVSTEAFF.

This clone was counted once. V gene TRBV5-4 combines with J gene TRBJ1-1; 9 bases align to TRBD1. CDR1 and CDR2 (germline): SGHNT, YYREEE (reference sequence). V trimming: 0 bases; J trimming: 9 bases; junction bases outside the gene matches: 6. The CDR3 contains 14 residues. This chain's CDR3 is CASSLVGGTGKAFF. In DNA form, the CDR3 reads TGTGCCAGCAGCTTGGTGGGGGGGACAGGGAAAGCTTTCTTT.

The chain recombines TRBV5-1 with TRBJ2-5; 9 bases match TRBD2. The CDR3 sequence is 15 residues long. Germline V lookup: CDR1 SGHRS, CDR2 YFSETQ. V gave up 0 bases and J gave up 4 bases; unmatched junction bases: 4. CDR3 nucleotide sequence: TGCGCCAGCAGCTTGGCCCTAGCGGGATCAGAGACCCAGTACTTC. It translates to CASSLALAGSETQYF.

The chain joins TRBV13 to TRBJ2-2, with 9 bases fitting TRBD1. After removal of 6 bases from V and 4 bases from J, the junction contained 9 bases not matched to a gene. Germline CDR1 reads PRHDT; CDR2 reads FYEKMQ (reference sequence). The CDR3 has 16 residues. CDR3 DNA sequence: TGTGCCAGCAGGCCGACAGGGGGACGGGGCACCGGGGAGCTGTTTTTT. Amino acid sequence: CASRPTGGRGTGELFF.

With regard to this clone: One end of the junction varies from germline; a read error may be responsible. This chain uses TRBV29-1 with TRBJ2-3; 11 nucleotides align to TRBD2. Germline CDR1 and CDR2: SQVTM and ANQGSEA. The CDR3 sequence is 13 residues long. Written as DNA, the CDR3 is TGCAGCGCGGGACTAGCGGAAGGGGGTACGGAGTATTTT. As protein: CSAGLAEGGTEYF.

The V gene is TRBV19, the J gene TRBJ1-2; perhaps TRBD1 as D (6 bases). V dropped 6 bases and J dropped 6 bases, with 29 bases sitting between them. Germline values: CDR1 LNHDA, CDR2 SQIVND (reference sequence). The CDR3 extends over 18 amino acids. CDR3 in DNA: TGTGCCAGTAGCGACCTACCCCCGGACAGAGGAAGCGTCGATGGCTACACCTTC. This sequence encodes CASSDLPPDRGSVDGYTF.

This rearrangement joins TRBV10-3 to TRBJ2-7; 7 nucleotides match TRBD1. CDR1 is ENHRY, CDR2 SYGVKD, per germline. The junction had 3 bases not matched to a gene; V was cut back by 2 bases and J by 2 bases. This CDR3 contains 14 residues. CDR3 protein: CAISETGEPYEQYF. The CDR3 coding sequence is TGTGCCATCAGTGAGACAGGGGAGCCCTACGAGCAGTACTTC.

A few counts support this clone. This chain connects TRBV2 to TRBJ2-3, with D uncertain. The CDR3 is 14 amino acids. The V gene lost 11 bases and the J gene lost 0 bases, with 15 bases spanning the gap. CDR1 is SNHLY and CDR2 is FYNNEI in the germline V gene. CDR3 in DNA: TGTGCCCCTCGAGGCCCGAGTAGCACAGATACGCAGTATTTT. Encoded protein: CAPRGPSSTDTQYF.

V and J are TRBV27 and TRBJ2-7; 10 nucleotides line up with TRBD2. Germline assignment: CDR1 MNHEY and CDR2 SMNVEV (reference sequence). V lost 3 bases and J lost 6; bases outside the gene matches: 8. The CDR3 spans 15 residues. The CDR3 DNA follows: TGTGCCAGCAGTTTCGGAAGGCTAGCGGGGGCCGAGCAGTACTTC. Protein sequence: CASSFGRLAGAEQYF.

The chain carries TRBV18 and TRBJ2-7; 10 nucleotides line up with TRBD1. CDR3 length equals 14 residues. CDR1 and CDR2 (germline): KGHSH, LQKENI. Germline trimming cut 8 bases from V and 7 bases from J; bases unmatched to any gene: 11. CDR3 region: CASHPGQGTGEQYF. The CDR3 nucleotides are TGTGCCAGCCATCCGGGACAGGGGACTGGAGAGCAGTACTTC. The whole variable domain, filled in from reference TRBV18 and TRBJ2-7, reads NAGVMQNPRHLVRRRGQEARLRCSPMKGHSHVYWYRQLPEEGLKFMVYLQKENIIDESGMPKERFSAEFPKEGPSILRIQQVVRGDSAAYFCASHPGQGTGEQYFGPGTRLTVT.

The chain uses TRBV3-1 (or the pseudogene TRBV3-2) and TRBJ2-6, with D perhaps TRBD1 (6 bases). V shed 5 bases and J shed 2 bases, with 10 bases lying between them. This CDR3 has 15 residues. Germline V gene sequence: CDR1 LGHDT, CDR2 YNNKEL (reference sequence). CDR3 region: CASSFYRAGANVLTF. As DNA, the CDR3 is TGTGCCAGCAGCTTCTACAGGGCTGGGGCCAACGTCCTGACTTTC.

This chain links TRBV6-6 with TRBJ2-7; 8 nucleotides match TRBD1. This CDR3 has 14 amino acids. Germline CDR1 is MNHNY and CDR2 is SVGAGI (reference sequence). Unmatched junction bases numbered 3, after V lost 5 bases and J lost 0 bases. The CDR3 region is CASSLGQGSYEQYF. The CDR3 DNA sequence: TGTGCCAGCAGTCTTGGACAGGGCTCCTACGAGCAGTACTTC.

This clone has only one observation. The J gene is TRBJ2-5, the V gene TRBV28, with a tentative D call TRBD1 (6 bases). Trimming cost V 3 bases and J 6 bases, with 11 bases left between them. Looked up from germline, CDR1 is MDHEN and CDR2 is SYDVKM. The CDR3 length is 13 residues. CDR3 region: CASSLTGAKTQYF. CDR3 sequence (DNA): TGTGCCAGCAGTTTGACAGGAGCGAAGACCCAGTACTTC.

V usage is TRBV19 and J usage is TRBJ1-1, with a possible D match to TRBD1 (5 bases). V was clipped by 7 bases and J by 5 bases, with 17 bases between them. The germline gives CDR1 LNHDA, CDR2 SQIVND (reference sequence). CDR3 size: 14 residues. CDR3 DNA sequence: TGTGCCAGTAATCCGGGCCTCGGGGGAACTGAAGCTTTCTTT. It codes for CASNPGLGGTEAFF.

The chain carries TRBV5-1 and TRBJ2-7; D unresolved. There are 12 residues in the CDR3. V dropped 3 bases and J dropped 6 bases, with 10 bases sitting between them. CDR1 is SGHRS, CDR2 YFSETQ, per germline. CDR3 sequence (DNA): TGCGCCAGCAGCTATGGGCTCGGCGAGCAGTACTTC. This encodes CASSYGLGEQYF. Filled out from reference TRBV5-1 and TRBJ2-7, the complete variable domain reads KAGVTQTPRYLIKTRGQQVTLSCSPISGHRSVSWYQQTPGQGLQFLFEYFSETQRNKGNFPGRFSGRQFSNSRSEMNVSTLELGDSALYLCASSYGLGEQYFGPGTRLTVT.

V is TRBV2 and J is TRBJ1-1; no definite D call. CDR3 length equals 13 residues. CDR1 is SNHLY, CDR2 FYNNEI, per germline. V gave up 7 bases and J gave up 4 bases, with 13 bases separating them. CDR3 amino acids: CASKVARSTEAFF. The DNA of the CDR3 is TGTGCCAGCAAGGTAGCGCGGAGCACTGAAGCTTTCTTT.

This chain links TRBV21-1 with TRBJ2-3; TRBD1, the table's D call, was not compared with the DNA. TRBV21-1 is tagged as a pseudogene. CDR3 length: 14 residues. CDR3 coding DNA: TGTGCCAGCACCCAACAGGGGGTACAAGATACGCAGTATTTT. Amino acids: CASTQQGVQDTQYF.

The chain is built from TRBV2 and TRBJ2-1; maybe TRBD2 (6 bases). Germline assignment: CDR1 SNHLY and CDR2 FYNNEI. The CDR3 has 15 residues. Trimming took off 6 bases at V and 7 bases at J, with 19 bases between the two ends. The DNA for the CDR3 is TGTGCCAGCAGCCCTCCGGGGACTTATAGTAATGAGCAGTTCTTC. The encoded protein is CASSPPGTYSNEQFF.

This clone was counted a single time. The genes are TRBV18 and TRBJ2-2; the match to TRBD2 covers 9 bases. The CDR3 spans 16 residues. Germline loops: CDR1 KGHSH, CDR2 LQKENI. V trimming: 4 bases; J trimming: 0 bases; junction bases outside the gene matches: 3. CDR3: CASSQRLAANTGELFF. CDR3 DNA: TGTGCCAGCTCACAGCGACTAGCGGCGAACACCGGGGAGCTGTTTTTT.

This sequence joins TRBV28 and TRBJ2-7; the match to TRBD2 covers 12 bases. Germline V gene sequence: CDR1 MDHEN, CDR2 SYDVKM. With V trimmed by 4 bases and J by 2 bases, 0 bases remained unmatched. The CDR3 has 14 residues. The CDR3 bases are TGTGCCAGCAGTTCTAGCGGGAGGGCCTACGAGCAGTACTTC. This gives the protein CASSSSGRAYEQYF.

This clone appeared a few times. The chain couples TRBV18 to TRBJ1-6; D is uncertain. This CDR3 is built from 16 residues. Trimming stripped 4 bases from V and 5 bases from J, with 15 bases between. Germline assignment: CDR1 KGHSH and CDR2 LQKENI. Written as DNA, the CDR3 is TGTGCCAGCTCACAGGCGGCCAGCGCCAATAATTCACCCCTCCACTTT. Encoded protein: CASSQAASANNSPLHF.

This chain uses TRBV2 with TRBJ1-1; D gene unclear. Germline CDR1 and CDR2: SNHLY and FYNNEI. The germline V and J ends were trimmed by 4 bases and 8 bases, with 8 bases remaining between them. The CDR3 is 11 amino acids. CDR3 amino acids: CASSGASEAFF. DNA of the CDR3: TGTGCCAGCAGTGGGGCGTCAGAAGCTTTCTTT. Combining the CDR3 with reference TRBV2 and TRBJ1-1 gives the whole variable domain EPEVTQTPSHQVTQMGQEVILRCVPISNHLYFYWYRQILGQKVEFLVSFYNNEISEKSEIFDDQFSVERPDGSNFTLKIRSTKLEDSAMYFCASSGASEAFFGQGTRLTVV.

This rearrangement joins TRBV5-1 to TRBJ2-2; the D is unclear. With 4 bases removed from V and 0 bases from J, the gap between germline ends came to 10 bases. This CDR3 region has 15 residues. CDR1 is SGHRS, CDR2 YFSETQ, per germline. CDR3 loop: CASSGGQPNTGELFF. For the CDR3, the DNA is TGCGCCAGCAGCGGTGGGCAGCCGAACACCGGGGAGCTGTTTTTT.